This T cell receptor (beta chain) was retrieved from a study of cytomegalovirus exposure and HLA in healthy donors. Study-wide points: Cytomegalovirus-associated TCR beta chains were listed, numbering 150 to 200.

After removal of 0 bases from V and 7 bases from J, the junction contained 7 bases not matched to a gene. Germline V gene sequence: CDR1 MNHEY, CDR2 SVGAGI. The length of the CDR3 is 15 residues. TCRdb keeps only in-frame clones here, not all; method: immunoSEQ multiplex PCR. The data show approximately 140,000 clones, with about 86% seen just once and less than 3.5% held by the top ten. Points on this clone: Its specificity is not known.

The sequenced sample consisted of PBMCs. The sequence was obtained from a man aged 18 to 30 in good health and CMV-seronegative. The chain has TRBV6-5 and TRBJ1-2, with 8 bases lining up with TRBD1. CDR3 region: CASSYSRQGAAGYTF. Here the CDR3 DNA reads TGTGCCAGCAGTTACTCGAGGCAGGGGGCGGCTGGCTACACCTTC.